This TCR beta chain was identified in a study of beta chain features in type 1 diabetes. The wider study: Patients did not differ from healthy donors in age, gender or cell yield.

Study observations and caveats: Significant though moderate, a shortening of TCRB CDR3s appeared in all four CD4+ subsets of Type 1 diabetes patients.

This clone has just a few counts. The target antigen is unknown. Reverse transcribing all isolated RNA meant expressed TCRB transcripts were sequenced. The protocol was immunoSEQ multiplex PCR, while the TCRdb copy is restricted to in-frame clones and leaves out a portion. The sample carries hundreds of thousands of clones, over 11% recorded once. In germline, CDR1 is SGHAT, CDR2 FQNNGV. The length of the CDR3 is 13 residues. After removal of 4 bases from V and 5 bases from J, the junction contained 4 bases not matched to a gene. The chain has TRBV11-2 and TRBJ2-5; 7 bases align to TRBD1. The source material was naive CD4+ T cells from blood. The source of this sequence is a young man with type 1 diabetes. The CDR3, as DNA: TGTGCCAGCAGCTCAGGGGGTAGGGAGACCCAGTACTTC. Its translation is CASSSGGRETQYF. The full variable domain, its missing parts supplied by reference TRBV11-2 and TRBJ2-5, is EAGVAQSPRYKIIEKRQSVAFWCNPISGHATLYWYQQILGQGPKLLIQFQNNGVVDDSQLPKDRFSAERLKGVDSTLKIQPAKLEDSAVYLCASSSGGRETQYFGPGTRLLVL.